This entry describes one TCR beta chain. Germline and junction disagree at one end, which may indicate a read error. This sample is part of a study of blood T cell repertoires in COVID-19. The germline V gene encodes CDR1 PRHDT and CDR2 FYEKMQ (reference sequence). This CDR3 comprises 11 residues. This table comes from immunoSEQ multiplex PCR, and its TCRdb copy is limited to in-frame clones, with some not included. The sample has around 250,000 clones; 70% to 90% are singletons. This chain uses TRBV13 with TRBJ2-1, with a tentative D call TRBD1 (5 bases). Sequencing used PBMCs or T cells enriched from blood (not recorded which). The receptor comes from a woman aged 45-60 years who had recovered from COVID-19. The DNA of the CDR3 is TGTGCCAGCAGCTTAGGCCAGGGTCAACTCTTC. It specifies CASSLGQGQLF. Combining the CDR3 with reference TRBV13 and TRBJ2-1 gives the whole variable domain AAGVIQSPRHLIKEKRETATLKCYPIPRHDTVYWYQQGPGQDPQFLISFYEKMQSDKGSIPDRFSAQQFSDYHSELNMSSLELGDSALYFCASSLGQGQLFGPGTRLTVL.